The clone carrying this T cell receptor (beta chain) was found a few times. MiXCR, applied by TCRdb to the RT-PCR reads, yields one record per CDR3 protein. The table shows some 200,000 distinct CDR3 sequences, with around 12% occurring only once. CDR1 is DFQATT and CDR2 is SNEGSKA in the germline V gene (reference sequence). V lost 1 base, J lost 5 bases, and 14 bases lay in between. The CDR3 is made up of 14 amino acids. This entry comes from a study of response to subunit inactivated influenza vaccine. The same data also contributed to another study, on T cells expressing NK-cell markers. As that report states: Synthesis of TCR beta cDNA relied on 5'RACE template switching carrying UMIs. Sorted CD3+CD56+NKG2C+, CD3+CD56+NKG2C- and CD3+CD56-NKG2C+ T cells supplied TCR beta repertoires.

V and J are TRBV20-1 and TRBJ2-5, with D unresolved. The source was CD8+ T cells sorted from PBMCs, collected 11 to 12 days after vaccination. This receptor was identified in a man in his fifties who received an inactivated influenza vaccine. In DNA form, the CDR3 reads TGCAGTGCTAGAGTTTACCACGTGAGGGAGACCCAGTACTTC. This sequence encodes CSARVYHVRETQYF.